This entry is about one T cell receptor beta chain. The record originates from a study of blood T cell repertoires in COVID-19. Germline values: CDR1 LNHDA, CDR2 SQIVND (reference sequence). This CDR3 is 13 amino acids long. V lost 4 bases, J lost 8 bases, and 7 bases stayed unmatched. TCRdb's copy holds only in-frame clones and misses some; the assay was immunoSEQ multiplex PCR. Of a few hundred thousand clones detected, less than 90% appear once; the ten largest clones hold around 4.5%. The genes are TRBV19 and TRBJ1-1, with 7 bases that match TRBD1. The sample comprised PBMCs or T cells enriched from blood (not recorded which). The clonotype comes from a woman in her 30s who had been exposed to COVID-19. The CDR3 here is CASSTNRGSEAFF. The DNA for the CDR3 is TGTGCCAGTAGTACCAACAGGGGTTCCGAAGCTTTCTTT.